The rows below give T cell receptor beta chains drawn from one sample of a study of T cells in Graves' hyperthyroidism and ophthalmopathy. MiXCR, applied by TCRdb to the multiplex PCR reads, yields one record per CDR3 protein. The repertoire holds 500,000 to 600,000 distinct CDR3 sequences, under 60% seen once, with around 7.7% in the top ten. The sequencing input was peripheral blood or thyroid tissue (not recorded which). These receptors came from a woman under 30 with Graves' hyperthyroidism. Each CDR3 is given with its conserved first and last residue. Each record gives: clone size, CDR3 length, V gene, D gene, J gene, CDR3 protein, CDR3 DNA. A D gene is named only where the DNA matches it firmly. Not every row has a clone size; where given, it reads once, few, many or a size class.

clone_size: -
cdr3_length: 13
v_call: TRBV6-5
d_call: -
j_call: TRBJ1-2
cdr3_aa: CASSCGLAGGYTF
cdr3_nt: TGTGCCAGCAGTTGTGGACTAGCGGGAGGCTACACCTTC

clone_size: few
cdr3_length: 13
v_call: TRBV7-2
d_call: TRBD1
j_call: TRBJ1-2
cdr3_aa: CASSSGQLYGYTF
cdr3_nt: TGTGCCAGCAGCTCGGGACAGCTCTATGGCTACACCTTC

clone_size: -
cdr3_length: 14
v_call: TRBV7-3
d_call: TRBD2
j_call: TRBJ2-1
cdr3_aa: CASSQTSYYNEQFF
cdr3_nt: TGTGCCAGCAGCCAGACTAGCTACTACAATGAGCAGTTCTTC

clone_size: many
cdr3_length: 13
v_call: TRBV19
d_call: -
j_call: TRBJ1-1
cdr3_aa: CASSRQRGTEAFF
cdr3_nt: TGTGCCAGTAGTAGACAGCGTGGCACTGAAGCTTTCTTT

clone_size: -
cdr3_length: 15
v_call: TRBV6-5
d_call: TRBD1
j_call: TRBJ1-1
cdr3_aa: CASRNRGKGGTEAFF
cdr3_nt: TGTGCCAGCAGGAACAGGGGGAAGGGGGGCACTGAAGCTTTCTTT

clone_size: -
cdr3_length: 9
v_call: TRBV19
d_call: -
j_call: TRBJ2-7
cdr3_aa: CAEKYEQYF
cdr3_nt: TGTGCCGAGAAATACGAGCAGTACTTC

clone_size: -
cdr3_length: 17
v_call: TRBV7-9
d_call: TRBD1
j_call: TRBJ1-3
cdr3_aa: CASSWTSGGGYGTTVYF
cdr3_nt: TGTGCCAGCAGCTGGACTAGCGGAGGGGGCTATGGAACCACCGTATATTTT

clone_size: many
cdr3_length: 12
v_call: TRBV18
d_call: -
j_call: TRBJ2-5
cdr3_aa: CASSRDQETQYF
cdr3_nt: TGTGCCAGCAGCAGGGATCAAGAGACCCAGTACTTC

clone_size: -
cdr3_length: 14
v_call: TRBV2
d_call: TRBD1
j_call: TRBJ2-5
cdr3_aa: CASSEGGRGQPQYF
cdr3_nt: TGTGCCAGCAGCGAAGGGGGTCGGGGACAGCCCCAGTACTTC

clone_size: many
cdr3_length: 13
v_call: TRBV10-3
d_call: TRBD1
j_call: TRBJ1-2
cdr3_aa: CAISDTGAYGYTF
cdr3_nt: TGTGCCATCAGCGACACAGGGGCGTATGGCTACACCTTC

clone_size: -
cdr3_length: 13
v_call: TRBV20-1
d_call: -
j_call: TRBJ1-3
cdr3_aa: CSAREIAGDTIYF
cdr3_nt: TGCAGTGCTAGAGAGATAGCGGGAGACACCATATATTTT

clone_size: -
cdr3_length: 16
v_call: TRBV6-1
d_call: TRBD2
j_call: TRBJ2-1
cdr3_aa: CASSLAGLADYNEQFF
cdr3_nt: TGTGCCAGCAGTTTAGCAGGACTAGCGGACTACAATGAGCAGTTCTTC

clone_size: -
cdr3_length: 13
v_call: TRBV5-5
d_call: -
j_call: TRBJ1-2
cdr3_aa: CACSRRENYGYTF
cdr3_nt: TGTGCCTGCAGCCGCCGGGAAAACTATGGCTACACCTTC

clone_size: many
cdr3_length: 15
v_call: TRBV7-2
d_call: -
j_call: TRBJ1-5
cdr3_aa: CASSLTGNRDQPQHF
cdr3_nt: TGTGCCAGCAGCTTAACAGGCAATAGAGATCAGCCCCAGCATTTT

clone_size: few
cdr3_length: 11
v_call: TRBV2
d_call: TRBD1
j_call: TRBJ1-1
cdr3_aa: CATQGALEAFF
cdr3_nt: TGTGCCACACAGGGGGCTCTTGAAGCTTTCTTT

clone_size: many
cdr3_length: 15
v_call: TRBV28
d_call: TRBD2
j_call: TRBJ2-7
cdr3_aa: CASSLRGLAGGEQYF
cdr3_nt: TGTGCCAGCAGTTTAAGGGGACTAGCGGGAGGGGAGCAGTACTTC

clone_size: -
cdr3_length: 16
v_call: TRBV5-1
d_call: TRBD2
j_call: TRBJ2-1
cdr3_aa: CASSLYLAGPSGEQFF
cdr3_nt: TGCGCCAGCAGCTTGTACCTAGCGGGACCATCCGGTGAGCAGTTCTTC

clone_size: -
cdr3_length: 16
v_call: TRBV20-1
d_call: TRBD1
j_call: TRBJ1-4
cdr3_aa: CSARSRDRGGSEKLFF
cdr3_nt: TGCAGTGCTAGATCCCGGGACAGGGGAGGAAGTGAAAAACTGTTTTTT

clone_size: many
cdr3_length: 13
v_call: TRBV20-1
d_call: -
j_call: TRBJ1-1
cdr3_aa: CSASWGPDTEAFF
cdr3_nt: TGCAGTGCGTCGTGGGGGCCGGACACTGAAGCTTTCTTT

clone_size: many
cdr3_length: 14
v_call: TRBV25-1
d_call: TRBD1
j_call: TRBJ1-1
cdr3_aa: CASSSQGESTEAFF
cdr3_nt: TGTGCCAGCAGTTCTCAGGGGGAGAGCACTGAAGCTTTCTTT

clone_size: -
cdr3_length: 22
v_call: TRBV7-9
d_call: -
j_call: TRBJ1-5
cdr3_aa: CASSLWGTANTGGRTDDQPQHF
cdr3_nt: TGTGCCAGCAGCCTCTGGGGCACCGCGAACACCGGAGGGCGGACGGATGATCAGCCCCAGCATTTT

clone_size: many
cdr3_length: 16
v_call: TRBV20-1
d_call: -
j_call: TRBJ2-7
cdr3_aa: CSARDKAGPQPYEQYF
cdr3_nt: TGCAGTGCTAGAGATAAGGCGGGACCACAGCCCTACGAGCAGTACTTC

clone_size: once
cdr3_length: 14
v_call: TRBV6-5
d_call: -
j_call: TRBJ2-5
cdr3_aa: CASSYAGQQETQYF
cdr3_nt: TGTGCCAGCAGTTACGCGGGACAACAAGAGACCCAGTACTTC

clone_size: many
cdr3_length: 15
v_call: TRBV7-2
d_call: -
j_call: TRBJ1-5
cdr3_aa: CASSLTGNSNQPQHF
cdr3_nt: TGTGCCAGCAGCTTGACGGGTAATAGCAATCAGCCCCAGCATTTT

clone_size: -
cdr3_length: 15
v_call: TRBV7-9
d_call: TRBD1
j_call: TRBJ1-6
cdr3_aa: CASRVPGQGGSPLHF
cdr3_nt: TGTGCCAGCAGAGTACCGGGACAGGGGGGATCCCCCCTCCACTTT

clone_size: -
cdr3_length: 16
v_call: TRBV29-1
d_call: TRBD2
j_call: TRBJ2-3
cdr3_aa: CSVVNRAGEGTDTQYF
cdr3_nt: TGCAGCGTTGTAAACCGAGCGGGAGAGGGCACAGATACGCAGTATTTT

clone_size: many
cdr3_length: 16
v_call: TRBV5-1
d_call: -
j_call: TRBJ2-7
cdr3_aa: CASSLGMGSHLYEQYF
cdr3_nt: TGCGCCAGCAGCTTGGGGATGGGGTCCCACCTTTACGAGCAGTACTTC

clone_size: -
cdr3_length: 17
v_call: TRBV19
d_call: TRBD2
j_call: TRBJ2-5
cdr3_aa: CASSPAPGLAGGETQYF
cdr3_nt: TGTGCCAGTAGTCCAGCACCGGGACTAGCGGGAGGAGAGACCCAGTACTTC

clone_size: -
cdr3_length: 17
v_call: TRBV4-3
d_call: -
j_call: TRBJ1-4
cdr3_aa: CASSHSTLGRTNEKLFF
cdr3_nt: TGCGCCAGCAGCCACTCAACTCTGGGTAGAACTAATGAAAAACTGTTTTTT

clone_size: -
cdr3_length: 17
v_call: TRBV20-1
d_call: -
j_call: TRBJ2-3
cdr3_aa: CSAPGLRAGVPTDTQYF
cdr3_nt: TGCAGTGCTCCAGGGTTAAGAGCAGGGGTCCCCACAGATACGCAGTATTTT